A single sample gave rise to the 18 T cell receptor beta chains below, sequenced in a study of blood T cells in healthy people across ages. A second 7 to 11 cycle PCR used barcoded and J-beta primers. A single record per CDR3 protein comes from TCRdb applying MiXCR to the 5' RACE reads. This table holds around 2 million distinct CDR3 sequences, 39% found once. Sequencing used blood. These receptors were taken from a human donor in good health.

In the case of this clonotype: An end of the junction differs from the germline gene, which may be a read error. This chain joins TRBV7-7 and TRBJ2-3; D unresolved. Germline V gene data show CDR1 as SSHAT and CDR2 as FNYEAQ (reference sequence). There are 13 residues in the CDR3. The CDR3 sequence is CASSLADTDTQYF. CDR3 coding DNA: TGTGCTAGCAGCTTAGCTGACACAGATACGCAGTATTTT.

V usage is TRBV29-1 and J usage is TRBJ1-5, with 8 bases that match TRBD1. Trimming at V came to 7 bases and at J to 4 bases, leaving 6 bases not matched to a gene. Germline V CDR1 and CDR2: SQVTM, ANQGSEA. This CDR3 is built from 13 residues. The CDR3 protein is CSATGGGNQPQHF. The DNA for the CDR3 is TGCAGCGCAACAGGGGGGGGGAATCAGCCCCAGCATTTT.

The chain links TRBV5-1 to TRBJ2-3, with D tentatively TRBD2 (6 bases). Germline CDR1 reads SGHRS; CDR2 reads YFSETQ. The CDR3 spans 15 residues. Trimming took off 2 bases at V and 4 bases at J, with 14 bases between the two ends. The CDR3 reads CASSFNTGRADTQYF. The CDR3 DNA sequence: TGCGCCAGCAGCTTTAATACCGGGAGAGCAGATACGCAGTATTTT.

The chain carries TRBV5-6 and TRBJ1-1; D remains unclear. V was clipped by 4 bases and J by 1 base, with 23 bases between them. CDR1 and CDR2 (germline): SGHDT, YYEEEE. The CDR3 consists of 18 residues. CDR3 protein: CASSESRTALAGNTEAFF. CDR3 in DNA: TGTGCCAGCAGCGAGAGTAGGACGGCCCTCGCCGGGAACACTGAAGCTTTCTTT.

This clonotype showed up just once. The DNA of the CDR3 is TGTGCCAGCAGTTTAAGGGGCAGCTTCGGAGAGCAGTACTTC. Translation gives CASSLRGSFGEQYF. V gene TRBV27 combines with J gene TRBJ2-7, with TRBD1 as a possible D gene (5 bases). Trimming cost V 2 bases and J 7 bases, with 15 bases left between them. The CDR3 totals 14 residues. Germline CDR1 MNHEY, CDR2 SMNVEV (reference sequence).

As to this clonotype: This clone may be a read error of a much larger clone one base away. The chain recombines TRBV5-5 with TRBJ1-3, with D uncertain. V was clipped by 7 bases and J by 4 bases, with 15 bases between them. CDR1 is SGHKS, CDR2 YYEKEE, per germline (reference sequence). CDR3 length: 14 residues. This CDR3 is CASARGTVGNTIYF. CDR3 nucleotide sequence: TGTGCCAGCGCCCGCGGTACAGTGGGAAACACCATATATTTT.

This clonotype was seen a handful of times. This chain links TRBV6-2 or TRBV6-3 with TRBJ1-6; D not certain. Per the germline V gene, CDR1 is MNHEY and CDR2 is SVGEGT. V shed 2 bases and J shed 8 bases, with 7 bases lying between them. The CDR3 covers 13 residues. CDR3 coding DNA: TGTGCCAGCAGTTACAGGATTCATTCACCCCTCCACTTT. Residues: CASSYRIHSPLHF.

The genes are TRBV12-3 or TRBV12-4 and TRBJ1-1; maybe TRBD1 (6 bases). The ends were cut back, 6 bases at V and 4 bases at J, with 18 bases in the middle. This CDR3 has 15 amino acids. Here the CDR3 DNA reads TGTGCCAGCAGGCGACAGGCCACCCGGGGCACTGAAGCTTTCTTT. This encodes CASRRQATRGTEAFF.

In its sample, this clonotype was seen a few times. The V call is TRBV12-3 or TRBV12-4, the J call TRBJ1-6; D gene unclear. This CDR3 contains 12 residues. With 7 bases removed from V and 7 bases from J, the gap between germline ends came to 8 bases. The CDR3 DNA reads TGTGCCAGCAATTCGGGAAATTCACCCCTCCACTTT. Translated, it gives CASNSGNSPLHF.

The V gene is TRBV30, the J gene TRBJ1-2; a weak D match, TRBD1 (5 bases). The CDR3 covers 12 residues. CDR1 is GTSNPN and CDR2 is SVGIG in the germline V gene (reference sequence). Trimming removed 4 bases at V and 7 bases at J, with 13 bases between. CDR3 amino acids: CAWTRGRVGYTF. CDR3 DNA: TGTGCCTGGACCCGAGGCAGGGTTGGCTACACCTTC.

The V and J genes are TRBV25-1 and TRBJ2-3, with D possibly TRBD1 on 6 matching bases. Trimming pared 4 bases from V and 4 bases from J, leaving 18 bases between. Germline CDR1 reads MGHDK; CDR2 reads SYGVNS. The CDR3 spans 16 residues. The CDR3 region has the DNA TGTGCCAGCAGTGCTGAGCAGGGGCTTTGGGCAGATACGCAGTATTTT. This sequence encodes CASSAEQGLWADTQYF.

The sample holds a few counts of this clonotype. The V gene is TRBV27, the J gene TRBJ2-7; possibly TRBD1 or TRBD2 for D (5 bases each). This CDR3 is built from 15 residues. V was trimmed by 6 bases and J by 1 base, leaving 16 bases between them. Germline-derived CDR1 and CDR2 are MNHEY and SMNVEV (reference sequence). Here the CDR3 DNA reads TGTGCCAGCAGATGGGACGGATGGAATTCCTACGAGCAGTACTTC. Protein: CASRWDGWNSYEQYF.

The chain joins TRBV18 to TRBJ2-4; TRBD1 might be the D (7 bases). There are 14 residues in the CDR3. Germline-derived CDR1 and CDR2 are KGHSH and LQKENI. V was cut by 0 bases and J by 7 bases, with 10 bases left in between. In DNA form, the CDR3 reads TGTGCCAGCTCACCACCGGCAGGGGGGAACATTCAGTACTTC. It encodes CASSPPAGGNIQYF.

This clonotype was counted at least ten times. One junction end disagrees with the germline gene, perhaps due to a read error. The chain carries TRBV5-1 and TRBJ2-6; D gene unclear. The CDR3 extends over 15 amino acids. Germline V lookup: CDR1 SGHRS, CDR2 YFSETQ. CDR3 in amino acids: CASSLDLSGANVLTF. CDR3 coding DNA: TGTGCCAGCAGTTTAGACCTCTCTGGGGCCAACGTCCTGACTTTC.

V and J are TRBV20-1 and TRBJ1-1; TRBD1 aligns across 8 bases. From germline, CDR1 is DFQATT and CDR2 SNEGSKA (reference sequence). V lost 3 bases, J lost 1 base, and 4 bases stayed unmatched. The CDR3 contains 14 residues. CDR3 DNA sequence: TGCAGTGCTAGGACCGGGACAGGGAACACTGAAGCTTTCTTT. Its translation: CSARTGTGNTEAFF.

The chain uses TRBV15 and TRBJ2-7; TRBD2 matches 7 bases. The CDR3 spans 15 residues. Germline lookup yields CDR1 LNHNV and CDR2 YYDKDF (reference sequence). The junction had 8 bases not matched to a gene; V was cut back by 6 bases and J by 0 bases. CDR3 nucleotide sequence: TGTGCCACCAGAGAGAGAGCGGGGACCTCCTACGAGCAGTACTTC. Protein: CATRERAGTSYEQYF.

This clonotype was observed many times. CDR3 sequence reads: CASSQDPRVYEQFF. The CDR3 bases are TGCGCCAGCAGCCAAGATCCGAGGGTCTATGAGCAGTTCTTC. The chain combines TRBV4-3 with TRBJ2-1, with a weak D call TRBD2 (5 bases). This CDR3 has 14 amino acids. Looked up from germline, CDR1 is LGHNA and CDR2 is YSLEER. V gave up 0 bases and J gave up 8 bases, with 11 bases separating them.

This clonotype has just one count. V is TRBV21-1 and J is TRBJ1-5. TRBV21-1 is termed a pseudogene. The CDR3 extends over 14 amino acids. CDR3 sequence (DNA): TGTGCCAGCAGCAAACCGACAGAAAATCAGCCCCAGCATTTT. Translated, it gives CASSKPTENQPQHF.